These 4 T cell receptor beta chains share one sample of origin, sequenced in a study of shared clonotypes between healthy human individuals. It was CD45RO-negative cells, positively selected for CCR7, that made up naive CD8 cells, with terminally differentiated effector memory CD45RA+ cells excluded. The assay was immunoSEQ multiplex PCR, and TCRdb's table has in-frame clones only and misses some. The data contain millions of clones, approximately 95% of them singletons. The sequenced material came from naive CD8+ T cells sorted from blood. These receptors all stem from a man between 18 and 35 years old in good health.

This sequence joins TRBV13 and TRBJ1-4; a weak D match, TRBD1 (5 bases). V shed 1 base and J shed 6 bases, with 6 bases lying between them. Germline V gene data show CDR1 as PRHDT and CDR2 as FYEKMQ (reference sequence). The CDR3 runs to 13 residues. In nucleotides, the CDR3 is TGTGCCAGCAGCTTAGAGACAGATGAAAAACTGTTTTTT. It codes for CASSLETDEKLFF. The full variable domain, in which reference TRBV13 and TRBJ1-4 provide the parts outside the CDR3, is AAGVIQSPRHLIKEKRETATLKCYPIPRHDTVYWYQQGPGQDPQFLISFYEKMQSDKGSIPDRFSAQQFSDYHSELNMSSLELGDSALYFCASSLETDEKLFFGSGTQLSVL.

This rearrangement joins TRBV27 to TRBJ1-2, with 8 bases that match TRBD1. CDR1 MNHEY and CDR2 SMNVEV come from the germline V gene (reference sequence). Germline trimming cut 5 bases from V and 3 bases from J; bases unmatched to any gene: 14. The CDR3 has 17 residues. The CDR3 DNA follows: TGTGCCAGCAGTCCCAGCCCCGGGACAGGTTCCCACTATGGCTACACCTTC. Protein product: CASSPSPGTGSHYGYTF.

This sequence joins TRBV5-1 and TRBJ2-2; weak D call: TRBD2 (6 bases). Germline lookup yields CDR1 SGHRS and CDR2 YFSETQ. This CDR3 is built from 17 residues. Trimming left V 0 bases short and J 4 bases short, with 16 bases between. The CDR3 sequence: CASSLATTQRATGELFF. Written as DNA, the CDR3 is TGCGCCAGCAGCTTGGCGACTACCCAGCGGGCCACCGGGGAGCTGTTTTTT.

This chain connects TRBV11-1 to TRBJ2-7; TRBD2 might be the D (5 bases). The CDR3 consists of 15 residues. Germline V CDR1 and CDR2: SGHAT, FQDESV (reference sequence). Trimming shortened V by 3 bases and J by 4 bases, and 16 bases separated the two germline ends. The CDR3 here is CASSFPGVNPYEQYF. CDR3 DNA sequence: TGTGCCAGCAGCTTCCCCGGGGTGAACCCTTACGAGCAGTACTTC.